These 10 T cell receptor beta chains originate from one sample sequenced in a study of blood T cell repertoires in COVID-19. Sequenced by immunoSEQ multiplex PCR; TCRdb stores in-frame clones only, minus some. This sample has about 170,000 clones, with 80% to 95% found just once. Material: peripheral blood. The receptors derive from a man aged 25 to 40 with COVID-19, enrolled during active disease.

V usage is TRBV15 and J usage is TRBJ1-4; D may be TRBD1 (6 bases). V was pared by 3 bases and J by 5 bases, with 16 bases between. The CDR3 is made up of 16 amino acids. Germline values: CDR1 LNHNV, CDR2 YYDKDF (reference sequence). CDR3 DNA sequence: TGTGCCACCAGCAGGGAAGACAGGTTCCGCAATGAAAAACTGTTTTTT. This gives the protein CATSREDRFRNEKLFF.

The genes are TRBV19 and TRBJ1-6; D uncertain. CDR3 length equals 16 residues. Germline CDR1 reads LNHDA; CDR2 reads SQIVND (reference sequence). Trimming cost V 3 bases and J 8 bases, with 17 bases left between them. CDR3 sequence: CASSIGAARRYSPLHF. CDR3 DNA sequence: TGTGCCAGTAGTATTGGAGCTGCTCGGCGTTATTCACCCCTCCACTTT.

The chain recombines TRBV28 with TRBJ2-1, with 8 bases fitting TRBD1. Germline V gene lookup returns CDR1 MDHEN and CDR2 SYDVKM. V lost 7 bases to trimming and J lost 5 bases; unmatched junction nucleotides: 4. CDR3 length: 13 amino acids. The CDR3 coding sequence is TGTGCCAGCAACATGGACAGGGACAATGAGCAGTTCTTC. It specifies CASNMDRDNEQFF.

J is TRBJ2-1 and V is TRBV18; 13 positions match TRBD2. This CDR3 spans 21 amino acids. With V trimmed by 0 bases and J by 3 bases, 14 bases remained unmatched. Germline V gene sequence: CDR1 KGHSH, CDR2 LQKENI. In nucleotides, the CDR3 is TGTGCCAGCTCACCACCCTGGACTAGCGGGAGTTTCAATCGTCTCTACAATGAGCAGTTCTTC. This codes for CASSPPWTSGSFNRLYNEQFF.

The chain joins TRBV3-1 (or the pseudogene TRBV3-2) to TRBJ2-1; tentative D call: TRBD1 (6 bases). Germline CDR1 and CDR2: LGHDT and YNNKEL (reference sequence). This CDR3 has 15 residues. V was shortened by 1 base and J by 4 bases, with 11 bases between the two germline ends. The CDR3 protein is CASSQGQAQYNEQFF. The CDR3 DNA sequence: TGTGCCAGCAGCCAAGGACAGGCCCAATACAATGAGCAGTTCTTC.

The J gene is TRBJ2-3, the V gene TRBV14, with D tentatively TRBD1 (5 bases). Germline V CDR1 and CDR2: SGHDN, FVKESK. This CDR3 is built from 13 residues. Deletions cut 4 bases from V and 4 bases from J, with 9 bases between. The CDR3 sequence: CASSPTVSDTQYF. The CDR3 nucleotides are TGTGCCAGCAGCCCGACAGTATCAGATACGCAGTATTTT.

The chain carries TRBV19 and TRBJ1-4; TRBD1 matches 7 bases. The CDR3 is made up of 15 amino acids. The germline V gene encodes CDR1 LNHDA and CDR2 SQIVND (reference sequence). The V and J ends lost 5 bases and 4 bases, in that order; junction bases with no gene match: 7. CDR3 bases: TGTGCCAGTAGTGGAAGGACAGGATATAATGAAAAACTGTTTTTT. Protein sequence: CASSGRTGYNEKLFF.

The chain couples TRBV6-5 to TRBJ1-5; D gene uncertain. The CDR3 spans 16 residues. CDR1 is MNHEY and CDR2 is SVGAGI in the germline V gene. V lost 0 bases and J 4 bases, leaving 13 bases between the germline ends. DNA of the CDR3: TGTGCCAGCAGTTACTCGCGGCAGTCCGCTAATCAGCCCCAGCATTTT. Its translation is CASSYSRQSANQPQHF.

This sequence joins TRBV4-3 and TRBJ2-1, with 8 bases identical to TRBD1. The CDR3 runs to 17 residues. V gave up 0 bases and J gave up 2 bases; unmatched junction bases: 6. Germline CDR1 is LGHNA and CDR2 is YSLEER. The CDR3 spells CASSQDGRTGTYNEQFF. The CDR3 DNA reads as TGCGCCAGCAGCCAAGATGGGCGGACAGGGACCTACAATGAGCAGTTCTTC.

This clone occurred once. The V call is TRBV18, the J call TRBJ1-6; 8 positions match TRBD1. V was pared by 3 bases and J by 4 bases, with 5 bases of the junction left unmatched. Per the germline V gene, CDR1 is KGHSH and CDR2 is LQKENI. The CDR3 is 16 amino acids. The CDR3, as DNA: TGTGCCAGCTCACCGTTAGGACAGGGTTATAATTCACCCCTCCACTTT. This sequence encodes CASSPLGQGYNSPLHF.